The 23 T cell receptor beta chains below all came from one sample that was sequenced in a study of cytomegalovirus exposure and HLA in healthy donors. Clones were sequenced by immunoSEQ multiplex PCR, and TCRdb holds only the in-frame ones, with some missing. This table holds some 350,000 clones, roughly 87% found once. Sequenced input: PBMCs. These receptors were taken from a woman under 40 in good health and CMV-seropositive.

The CDR3 sequence is CASSLQGGNQPQHF. The CDR3 DNA is TGTGCCAGCAGCTTACAGGGAGGGAATCAGCCCCAGCATTTT. This chain joins TRBV5-6 and TRBJ1-5; D might be TRBD1 (6 bases). With 2 bases removed from V and 4 bases from J, the gap between germline ends came to 10 bases. The CDR3 sequence is 14 residues long. Germline V gene sequence: CDR1 SGHDT, CDR2 YYEEEE.

The rearrangement links TRBV4-2 to TRBJ1-1; D is undetermined. CDR3 length equals 15 residues. V was clipped by 0 bases and J by 0 bases, with 8 bases between them. CDR1 and CDR2 from the germline V gene are LGHNA and YNFKEQ. The CDR3 region is CASSQEAGMNTEAFF. The CDR3 bases are TGTGCCAGCAGCCAAGAGGCAGGCATGAACACTGAAGCTTTCTTT.

The chain recombines TRBV9 with TRBJ1-1; D remains unclear. This CDR3 has 17 amino acids. With 3 bases removed from V and 2 bases from J, the gap between germline ends came to 20 bases. Looked up from germline, CDR1 is SGDLS and CDR2 is YYNGEE. The CDR3 protein is CASSDLGPTPLNTEAFF. As DNA, the CDR3 is TGTGCCAGCAGCGACCTCGGGCCAACACCTCTCAACACTGAAGCTTTCTTT.

The chain has TRBV27 and TRBJ2-1; D call uncertain. The CDR3 contains 17 residues. Germline V gene data show CDR1 as MNHEY and CDR2 as SMNVEV (reference sequence). The V and J ends lost 5 bases and 0 bases respectively, with 17 bases between them. Here the CDR3 reads CASSPSPGYSSYNEQFF. DNA of the CDR3: TGTGCCAGCAGTCCCTCACCGGGCTATAGCTCCTACAATGAGCAGTTCTTC.

In the case of this clone: The sample contains more than one DNA sequence encoding this CDR3. The V call is TRBV27, the J call TRBJ1-1, with D hard to call. This CDR3 spans 13 amino acids. V lost 3 bases and J 5 bases, leaving 10 bases between the germline ends. CDR1 is MNHEY and CDR2 is SMNVEV in the germline V gene (reference sequence). In DNA, the CDR3 is TGTGCCAGCAGTTTTCCGGGAGGGACTGAAGCTTTCTTT. Protein: CASSFPGGTEAFF.

The chain recombines TRBV18 with TRBJ2-7; 7 bases fit TRBD2. The V and J ends lost 1 base and 3 bases, in that order; junction bases with no gene match: 6. The length of the CDR3 is 15 residues. Germline values: CDR1 KGHSH, CDR2 LQKENI. CDR3 sequence reads: CASSPLAGGGYEQYF. CDR3 nucleotide sequence: TGTGCCAGCTCACCACTAGCGGGTGGCGGCTACGAGCAGTACTTC. The full variable domain, completed using reference TRBV18 and TRBJ2-7, is NAGVMQNPRHLVRRRGQEARLRCSPMKGHSHVYWYRQLPEEGLKFMVYLQKENIIDESGMPKERFSAEFPKEGPSILRIQQVVRGDSAAYFCASSPLAGGGYEQYFGPGTRLTVT.

Remarks on this clone: The sample contains more than one DNA sequence encoding this CDR3. V and J are TRBV7-2 and TRBJ2-7, with D unresolved. Germline V CDR1 and CDR2: SGHTA, FQGNSA. The CDR3 is 11 amino acids. V lost 2 bases, J lost 3 bases, and 2 bases lay in between. The CDR3 protein is CASSLIYEQYF. The CDR3 DNA sequence: TGTGCCAGCAGCTTAATCTACGAGCAGTACTTC.

The chain links TRBV25-1 to TRBJ1-1, with D possibly matching TRBD1 (6 bases). The V end lost 1 base, the J end lost 8 bases, and 14 bases lay between the germline ends. The CDR3 sequence is 14 residues long. Germline V CDR1 and CDR2: MGHDK, SYGVNS. The CDR3 sequence is CASSELNRELEAFF. CDR3 DNA sequence: TGTGCCAGCAGTGAATTGAACAGGGAGCTGGAAGCTTTCTTT.

In the case of this clone: Other DNA variants within this sample encode the same CDR3. This chain joins TRBV7-9 and TRBJ1-5, with D tentatively TRBD1 (5 bases). V was pared by 3 bases and J by 6 bases, with 6 bases between. CDR3 length: 12 amino acids. Germline V lookup: CDR1 SEHNR, CDR2 FQNEAQ (reference sequence). The CDR3 reads CASSLGGQPQHF. CDR3 coding DNA: TGTGCCAGCAGCTTGGGGGGTCAGCCCCAGCATTTT.

This clone was counted only a few times. CDR3 sequence reads: CASRRGATTYEQYF. The DNA for the CDR3 is TGTGCCAGCAGACGGGGGGCCACCACCTACGAGCAGTACTTC. The chain combines TRBV27 with TRBJ2-7, with D possibly matching TRBD2 (7 bases). With 6 bases removed from V and 2 bases from J, the gap between germline ends came to 14 bases. The CDR3 is 14 residues long. CDR1 MNHEY and CDR2 SMNVEV come from the germline V gene (reference sequence).

The chain recombines TRBV28 with TRBJ1-2; 11 bases agree with TRBD1. V shed 8 bases and J 5 bases; nucleotides not matched to a gene: 7. The CDR3 spans 14 residues. CDR1 is MDHEN and CDR2 is SYDVKM in the germline V gene. DNA for the CDR3: TGTGCCAGCCTTACCGGGACAGGGGGTTATGGCTACACCTTC. This gives the protein CASLTGTGGYGYTF.

This clone occurred once. The CDR3 reads CASRPQGSVSSEAFF. CDR3 DNA sequence: TGTGCCAGCCGACCCCAGGGTTCCGTATCCTCTGAAGCTTTCTTT. The rearrangement uses TRBV27 and TRBJ1-1; TRBD1 is a possible D gene (5 bases). V lost 8 bases to trimming and J lost 6 bases, with 22 bases between them. The length of the CDR3 is 15 residues. Germline V CDR1 and CDR2: MNHEY, SMNVEV (reference sequence).

This clone occurred once. The DNA of the CDR3 is TGTGCCAGCACTAAGGGTGGGAGTGGCTACGAGCAGTACTTC. Translating it yields CASTKGGSGYEQYF. The genes are TRBV6-6 and TRBJ2-7; a weak D match, TRBD2 (5 bases). Germline V gene lookup returns CDR1 MNHNY and CDR2 SVGAGI (reference sequence). Trimming took off 7 bases at V and 3 bases at J, with 16 bases between the two ends. This CDR3 has 14 residues.

The rearrangement joins TRBV29-1 to TRBJ2-5, with unresolved D. V lost 1 base and J 0 bases, leaving 6 bases between the germline ends. The CDR3 consists of 13 residues. The V gene's germline CDR1 is SQVTM and CDR2 ANQGSEA. Here the CDR3 DNA reads TGCAGCGTTGAAGGAAGGCACCAAGAGACCCAGTACTTC. Residues: CSVEGRHQETQYF.

V and J are TRBV13 and TRBJ2-7; 15 bases fit TRBD2. In germline, CDR1 is PRHDT, CDR2 FYEKMQ (reference sequence). The J segment lost 7 bases and the V segment lost 3 bases, leaving 4 bases of the junction unmatched. This CDR3 is built from 15 residues. The CDR3 region is CASSLGLAGGREQYF. The CDR3 DNA reads as TGTGCCAGCAGCTTGGGACTAGCGGGAGGCAGGGAGCAGTACTTC.

The chain combines TRBV5-4 with TRBJ2-2; the match to TRBD2 covers 13 bases. V trimming: 0 bases; J trimming: 4 bases; junction bases outside the gene matches: 0. Germline V gene data show CDR1 as SGHNT and CDR2 as YYREEE (reference sequence). This CDR3 is built from 16 residues. CDR3 sequence reads: CASSLGLAGGTGELFF. CDR3 bases: TGTGCCAGCAGCTTGGGACTAGCGGGAGGCACCGGGGAGCTGTTTTTT. The entire variable domain, with the rest obtained from reference TRBV5-4 and TRBJ2-2, is as follows: ETGVTQSPTHLIKTRGQQVTLRCSSQSGHNTVSWYQQALGQGPQFIFQYYREEENGRGNFPPRFSGLQFPNYSSELNVNALELDDSALYLCASSLGLAGGTGELFFGEGSRLTVL.

This clone came up once. The J gene is TRBJ1-4, the V gene TRBV15; D unclear. Deletions cut 5 bases from V and 8 bases from J, with 18 bases between. This CDR3 has 15 residues. The V gene's germline CDR1 is LNHNV and CDR2 YYDKDF (reference sequence). The CDR3, as DNA: TGTGCCACCAGCGGAGTGGAGGCCATGTTGGAAAAACTGTTTTTT. This encodes CATSGVEAMLEKLFF.

The genes are TRBV7-9 and TRBJ2-7; D might be TRBD1 (6 bases). Trimming removed 5 bases from V and 6 bases from J, with 11 bases in between. The CDR3 consists of 12 residues. Germline loops: CDR1 SEHNR, CDR2 FQNEAQ (reference sequence). This CDR3 is CASSGTGSEQYF. The DNA of the CDR3 is TGTGCCAGCAGCGGAACAGGGAGCGAGCAGTACTTC.

The chain uses TRBV28 and TRBJ1-4, with 8 bases aligning to TRBD1. V lost 6 bases to trimming and J lost 3 bases; unmatched junction nucleotides: 6. There are 15 residues in the CDR3. CDR1 and CDR2 from the germline V gene are MDHEN and SYDVKM. The CDR3: CASSPRDRPNEKLFF. The CDR3 DNA is TGTGCCAGCAGCCCCCGGGACAGGCCTAATGAAAAACTGTTTTTT.

The chain employs TRBV5-1 and TRBJ2-3; 12 bases map to TRBD2. This CDR3 spans 18 amino acids. Germline assignment: CDR1 SGHRS and CDR2 YFSETQ. Trimming cost V 4 bases and J 2 bases; bases outside gene matches: 11. CDR3 amino acids: CASSPPSASGGATDTQYF. The CDR3 DNA is TGCGCCAGCAGCCCCCCATCGGCTAGCGGGGGGGCCACAGATACGCAGTATTTT.

The gene calls are TRBV5-7 and TRBJ2-3; 9 nucleotides match TRBD1. TRBV5-7 is an open reading frame, and its role is uncertain. CDR3 length equals 16 residues. The J segment lost 4 bases and the V segment lost 2 bases, leaving 8 bases of the junction unmatched. The DNA of the CDR3 is TGTGCCAGCAGCTTCCGGGACAGGGATCCCCCAGATACGCAGTATTTT. It is translated as CASSFRDRDPPDTQYF.

This chain links TRBV4-2 with TRBJ2-6; TRBD2 is a possible D gene (7 bases). V lost 1 base, J lost 2 bases, and 12 bases lay in between. The germline gives CDR1 LGHNA, CDR2 YNFKEQ. CDR3 size: 17 residues. The CDR3 nucleotides read TGTGCCAGCAGCCAAGCCCTAGGGGGGGCTGGGGCCAACGTCCTGACTTTC. Its protein product is CASSQALGGAGANVLTF.

In DNA, the CDR3 is TGCGCCAGTTCAACAGGGTTGAGGTACGAGCAGTACTTC. It translates to CASSTGLRYEQYF. The rearrangement joins TRBV10-2 to TRBJ2-7, with D possibly TRBD1 on 6 matching bases. The germline V gene encodes CDR1 WSHSY and CDR2 SAAADI. The CDR3 is 13 residues long. V was clipped by 9 bases and J by 4 bases, with 16 bases between them.